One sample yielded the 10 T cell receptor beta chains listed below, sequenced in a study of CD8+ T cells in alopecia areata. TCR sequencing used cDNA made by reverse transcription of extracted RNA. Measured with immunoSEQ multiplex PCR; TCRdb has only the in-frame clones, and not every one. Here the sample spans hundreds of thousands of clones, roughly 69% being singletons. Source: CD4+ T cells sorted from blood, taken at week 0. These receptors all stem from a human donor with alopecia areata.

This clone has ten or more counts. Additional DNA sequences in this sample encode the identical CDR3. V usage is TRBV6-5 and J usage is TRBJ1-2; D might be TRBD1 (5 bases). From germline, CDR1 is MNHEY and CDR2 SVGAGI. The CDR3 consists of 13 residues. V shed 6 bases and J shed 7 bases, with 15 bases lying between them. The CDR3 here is CASSQGLAGGYTF. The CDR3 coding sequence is TGTGCCAGCAGCCAGGGACTTGCCGGTGGCTACACCTTC.

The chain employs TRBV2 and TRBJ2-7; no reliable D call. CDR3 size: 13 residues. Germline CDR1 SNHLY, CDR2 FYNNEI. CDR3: CAGLAQSSYEQYF. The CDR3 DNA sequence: TGTGCGGGTTTGGCTCAGAGCTCCTACGAGCAGTACTTC.

The CDR3 protein is CSVAGAGGFNEQFF. CDR3 sequence (DNA): TGCAGCGTGGCTGGGGCGGGGGGCTTCAATGAGCAGTTCTTC. This sequence joins TRBV29-1 and TRBJ2-1, with TRBD2 identical over 8 bases. The CDR3 runs to 14 residues. Looked up from germline, CDR1 is SQVTM and CDR2 is ANQGSEA. V gave up 6 bases and J gave up 6 bases; unmatched junction bases: 10.

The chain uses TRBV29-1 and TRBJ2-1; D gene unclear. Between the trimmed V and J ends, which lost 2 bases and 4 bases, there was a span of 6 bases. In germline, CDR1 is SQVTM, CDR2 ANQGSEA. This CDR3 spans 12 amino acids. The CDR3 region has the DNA TGCAGCGTTGAAACAGATTACAATGAGCAGTTCTTC. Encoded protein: CSVETDYNEQFF.

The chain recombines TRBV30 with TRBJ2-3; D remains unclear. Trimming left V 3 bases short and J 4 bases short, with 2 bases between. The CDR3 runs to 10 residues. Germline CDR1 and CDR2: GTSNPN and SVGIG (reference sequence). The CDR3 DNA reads TGTGCCTGGAGGGCAGATACGCAGTATTTT. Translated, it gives CAWRADTQYF.

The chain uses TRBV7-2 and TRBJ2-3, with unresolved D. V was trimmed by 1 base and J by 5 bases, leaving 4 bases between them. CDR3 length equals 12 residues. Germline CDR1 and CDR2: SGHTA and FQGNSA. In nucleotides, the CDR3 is TGTGCCAGCAGCTTAGATAGAGATACGCAGTATTTT. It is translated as CASSLDRDTQYF.

CDR3 protein: CASSVVDTAEQFF. The CDR3 nucleotides are TGTGCCAGCAGCGTAGTAGATACGGCTGAGCAGTTCTTC. The chain couples TRBV9 to TRBJ2-1; D unclear. The V gene's germline CDR1 is SGDLS and CDR2 YYNGEE. V was clipped by 0 bases and J by 9 bases, with 10 bases between them. CDR3 length: 13 residues.

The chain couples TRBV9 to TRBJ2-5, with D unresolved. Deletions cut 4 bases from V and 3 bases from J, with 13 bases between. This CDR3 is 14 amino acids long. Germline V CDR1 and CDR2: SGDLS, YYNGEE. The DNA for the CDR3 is TGTGCCAGCAGCCCCTCCTCCCAGAAAGAGACCCAGTACTTC. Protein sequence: CASSPSSQKETQYF.

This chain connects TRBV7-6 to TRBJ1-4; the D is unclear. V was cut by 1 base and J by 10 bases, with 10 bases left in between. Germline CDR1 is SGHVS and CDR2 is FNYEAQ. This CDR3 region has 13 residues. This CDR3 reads CASSLVEIGKLFF. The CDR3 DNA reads TGTGCCAGCAGCTTAGTTGAAATCGGAAAACTGTTTTTT.

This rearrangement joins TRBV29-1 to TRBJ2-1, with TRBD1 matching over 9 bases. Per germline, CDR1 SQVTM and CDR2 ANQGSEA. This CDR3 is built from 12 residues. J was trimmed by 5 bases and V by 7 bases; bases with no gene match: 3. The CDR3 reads CSGGQGHNEQFF. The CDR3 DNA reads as TGCAGCGGGGGACAGGGCCACAATGAGCAGTTCTTC.